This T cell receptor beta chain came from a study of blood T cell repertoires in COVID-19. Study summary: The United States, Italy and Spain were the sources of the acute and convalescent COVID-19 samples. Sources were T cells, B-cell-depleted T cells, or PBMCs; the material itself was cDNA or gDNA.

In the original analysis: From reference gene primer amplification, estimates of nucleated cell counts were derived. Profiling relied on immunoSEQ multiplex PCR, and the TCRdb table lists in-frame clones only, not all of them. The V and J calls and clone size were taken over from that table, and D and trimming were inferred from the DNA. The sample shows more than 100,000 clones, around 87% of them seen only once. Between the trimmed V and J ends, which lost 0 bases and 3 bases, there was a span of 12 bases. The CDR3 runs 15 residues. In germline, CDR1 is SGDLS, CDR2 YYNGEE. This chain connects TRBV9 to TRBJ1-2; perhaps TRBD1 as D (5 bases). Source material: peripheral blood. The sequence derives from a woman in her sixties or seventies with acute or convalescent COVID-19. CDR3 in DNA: TGTGCCAGCAGCGTAGAGGCCGGGGGGTACTATGGCTACACCTTC. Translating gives CASSVEAGGYYGYTF.